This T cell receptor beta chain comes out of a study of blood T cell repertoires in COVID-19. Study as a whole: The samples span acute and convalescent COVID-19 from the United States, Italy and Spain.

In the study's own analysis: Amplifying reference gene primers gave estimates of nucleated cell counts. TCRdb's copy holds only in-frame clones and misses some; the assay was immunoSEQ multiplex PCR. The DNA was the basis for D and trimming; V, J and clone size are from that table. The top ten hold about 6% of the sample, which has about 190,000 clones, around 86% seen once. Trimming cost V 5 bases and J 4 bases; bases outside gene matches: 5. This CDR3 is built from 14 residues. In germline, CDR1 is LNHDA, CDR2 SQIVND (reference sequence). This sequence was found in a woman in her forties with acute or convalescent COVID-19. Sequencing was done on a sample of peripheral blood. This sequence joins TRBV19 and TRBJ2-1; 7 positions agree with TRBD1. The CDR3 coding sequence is TGTGCCAGTAGTCAAAGGACAGGATACAATGAGCAGTTCTTC. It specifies CASSQRTGYNEQFF.